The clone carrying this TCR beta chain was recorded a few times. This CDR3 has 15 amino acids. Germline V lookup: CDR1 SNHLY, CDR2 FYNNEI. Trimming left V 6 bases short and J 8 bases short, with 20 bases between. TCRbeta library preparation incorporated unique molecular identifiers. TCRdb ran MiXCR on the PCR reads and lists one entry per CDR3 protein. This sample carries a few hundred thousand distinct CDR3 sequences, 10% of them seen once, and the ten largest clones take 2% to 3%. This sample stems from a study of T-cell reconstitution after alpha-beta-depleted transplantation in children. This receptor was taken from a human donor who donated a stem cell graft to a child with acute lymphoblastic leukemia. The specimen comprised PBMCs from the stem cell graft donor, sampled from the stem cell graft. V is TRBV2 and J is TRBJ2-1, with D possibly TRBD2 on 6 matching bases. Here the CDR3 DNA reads TGTGCCAGCAGGCGGGTCGGGACTCAGAGCGATGAGCAGTTCTTC. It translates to CASRRVGTQSDEQFF.